This TCR beta chain was recovered during a study of esophageal squamous cell carcinoma under preoperative chemotherapy. Study summary: Samples included peripheral blood T cells as well as tumor-infiltrating lymphocytes.

Documented time point: before preoperative PTX-NDP chemotherapy. Paclitaxel-nedaplatin chemotherapy was given to patients ahead of their surgery. The V gene's germline CDR1 is SEHNR and CDR2 FQNEAQ (reference sequence). This CDR3 comprises 17 residues. TCRdb recomputed calls from the PCR reads with MiXCR, one row per CDR3 protein. Of tens of thousands of distinct CDR3 sequences in the sample, under 55% were seen once. This chain joins TRBV7-9 and TRBJ2-4; 7 bases fit TRBD1. The J call may be wrong; the DNA end is better matched by TRBJ2-7. The TCR originated in a human donor with esophageal squamous cell carcinoma. The donor label of this sample is uncertain. Sampling took place from a patient given preoperative chemotherapy. The CDR3 region has the DNA TGTGCCAGCACCGACGGGTATGCGGACAGGAGATCCTACGAGCAGTACTTC. This translates into CASTDGYADRRSYEQYF.